Shown below are 16 T cell receptor beta chains from a single sample sequenced in a study of OX40 agonist ivuxolimab in advanced cancers. TCRdb's copy holds only in-frame clones and misses some; the assay was immunoSEQ multiplex PCR. The sample shows over 70,000 clones, 85% to 90% of them seen only once. Sequencing used CD4+ or CD8+ T cells sorted from blood, obtained in a trial of the OX40 agonist ivuxolimab. Receptor source: an adult with an advanced solid tumor such as melanoma, head and neck, liver or kidney cancer.

The chain employs TRBV13 and TRBJ1-4; D ambiguous. The V and J ends lost 6 bases and 8 bases respectively, with 10 bases between them. This CDR3 spans 12 amino acids. CDR1 PRHDT and CDR2 FYEKMQ come from the germline V gene (reference sequence). CDR3 residues: CASSSQMEKLFF. The CDR3 region has the DNA TGTGCCAGCAGTTCTCAAATGGAAAAACTGTTTTTT.

The chain uses TRBV27 and TRBJ1-5; D ambiguous. The length of the CDR3 is 13 residues. The V gene's germline CDR1 is MNHEY and CDR2 SMNVEV (reference sequence). The V gene lost 5 bases and the J gene lost 3 bases, with 8 bases spanning the gap. The CDR3 spells CASSPTVNQPQHF. CDR3 DNA: TGTGCCAGCAGTCCCACAGTCAATCAGCCCCAGCATTTT.

The chain recombines TRBV7-3 with TRBJ1-2; D may be TRBD1 (6 bases). The V gene lost 0 bases and the J gene lost 4 bases, with 18 bases spanning the gap. CDR3 length equals 17 residues. Germline values: CDR1 SGHTA, CDR2 FQGTGA. The CDR3 spells CASSLTGGPESFYGYTF. CDR3 DNA: TGTGCCAGCAGCTTAACAGGGGGGCCCGAGAGCTTCTATGGCTACACCTTC.

The chain recombines TRBV28 with TRBJ2-1; D might be TRBD2 (5 bases). The V end was cut by 4 bases, the J end by 8 bases, with 18 bases between. The CDR3 has 15 amino acids. CDR1 is MDHEN and CDR2 is SYDVKM in the germline V gene. The CDR3 loop is CASSSTRRLFDEQFF. The CDR3 coding sequence is TGTGCCAGCAGTTCTACTAGGCGACTCTTCGATGAGCAGTTCTTC.

V and J are TRBV30 and TRBJ2-1; 8 nucleotides agree with TRBD1. Germline V gene sequence: CDR1 GTSNPN, CDR2 SVGIG (reference sequence). The trim removed 0 bases at V and 12 bases at J, leaving 10 bases unmatched. The CDR3 runs to 14 residues. The CDR3 coding sequence is TGTGCCTGGAGTGTCGGGACAGGCGACGATTCGCAGTTCTTC. It encodes CAWSVGTGDDSQFF.

V usage is TRBV2 and J usage is TRBJ2-1, with TRBD1 identical over 9 bases. Unmatched junction bases numbered 11, after V lost 2 bases and J lost 6 bases. The CDR3 is made up of 17 amino acids. Per germline, CDR1 SNHLY and CDR2 FYNNEI. The CDR3 protein is CASSEWRAGTGTNEQFF. DNA for the CDR3: TGTGCCAGCAGTGAATGGCGGGCCGGGACAGGGACCAATGAGCAGTTCTTC. Looking up the rest from reference TRBV2 and TRBJ2-1 gives the full variable domain: EPEVTQTPSHQVTQMGQEVILRCVPISNHLYFYWYRQILGQKVEFLVSFYNNEISEKSEIFDDQFSVERPDGSNFTLKIRSTKLEDSAMYFCASSEWRAGTGTNEQFFGPGTRLTVL.

The chain employs TRBV9 and TRBJ2-7; D could derive from TRBD1 or TRBD2 (5 bases each). V lost 0 bases and J 2 bases, leaving 9 bases between the germline ends. This CDR3 spans 14 amino acids. Germline assignment: CDR1 SGDLS and CDR2 YYNGEE. The CDR3 DNA sequence: TGTGCCAGCAGCGTAGGGGACCTAGCCTACGAGCAGTACTTC. Translation: CASSVGDLAYEQYF. Full variable domain (rest looked up from reference TRBV9 and TRBJ2-7): DSGVTQTPKHLITATGQRVTLRCSPRSGDLSVYWYQQSLDQGLQFLIQYYNGEERAKGNILERFSAQQFPDLHSELNLSSLELGDSALYFCASSVGDLAYEQYFGPGTRLTVT.

The chain is built from TRBV11-2 and TRBJ2-1; 10 bases line up with TRBD2. The germline V gene encodes CDR1 SGHAT and CDR2 FQNNGV. Losses at the gene ends were 0 bases for V and 2 bases for J; bases not matched to a gene: 10. The CDR3 has 19 residues. This CDR3 reads CASSLDSPLLAGTYNEQFF. Here the CDR3 DNA reads TGTGCCAGCAGCTTAGATTCCCCATTACTAGCGGGAACCTACAATGAGCAGTTCTTC.

The chain has TRBV27 and TRBJ2-3; 9 bases match TRBD1. The germline CDR1 and CDR2 sequences are MNHEY and SMNVEV (reference sequence). V gave up 2 bases and J gave up 6 bases; unmatched junction bases: 9. The CDR3 contains 16 residues. The CDR3 sequence is CASSLGTGPQPDTQYF. For the CDR3, the DNA is TGTGCCAGCAGTTTAGGGACAGGGCCGCAGCCGGATACGCAGTATTTT.

This clone was seen only once. The chain joins TRBV30 to TRBJ2-7; 10 nucleotides line up with TRBD1. The CDR3 length is 15 residues. Unmatched junction bases numbered 5, after V lost 0 bases and J lost 3 bases. The germline V gene has CDR1 GTSNPN and CDR2 SVGIG (reference sequence). For the CDR3, the DNA is TGTGCCTGGAGTGTACCAGGACAGGGGGGCTACGAGCAGTACTTC. This encodes CAWSVPGQGGYEQYF. The variable domain in full, with the rest retrieved from reference TRBV30 and TRBJ2-7, is SQTIHQWPATLVQPVGSPLSLECTVEGTSNPNLYWYRQAAGRGLQLLFYSVGIGQISSEVPQNLSASRPQDRQFILSSKKLLLSDSGFYLCAWSVPGQGGYEQYFGPGTRLTVT.

This chain connects TRBV27 to TRBJ2-3; 11 bases line up with TRBD2. J gave up 5 bases and V 10 bases, and 8 bases lay outside the gene matches. Germline CDR1 reads MNHEY; CDR2 reads SMNVEV (reference sequence). The CDR3 runs 14 residues. The CDR3 spells CATRLAGSGDTQYF. The DNA of the CDR3 is TGTGCCACCCGACTAGCGGGATCCGGAGATACGCAGTATTTT.

The rearrangement joins TRBV18 to TRBJ2-7; 8 nucleotides agree with TRBD1. Germline lookup yields CDR1 KGHSH and CDR2 LQKENI. The CDR3 has 15 amino acids. The junction had 6 bases not matched to a gene; V was cut back by 3 bases and J by 2 bases. CDR3 region: CASSPDREATYEQYF. DNA of the CDR3: TGTGCCAGCTCACCGGACAGGGAGGCTACCTACGAGCAGTACTTC.

The rearrangement uses TRBV18 and TRBJ2-1; no clear D gene. This CDR3 contains 13 residues. Between the trimmed V and J ends, which lost 6 bases and 0 bases, there was a span of 6 bases. Germline CDR1 is KGHSH and CDR2 is LQKENI. In nucleotides, the CDR3 is TGTGCCAGCTCCCCCGGCTCCTACAATGAGCAGTTCTTC. It codes for CASSPGSYNEQFF.

This sequence joins TRBV5-6 and TRBJ2-1; 9 bases match TRBD2. CDR1 and CDR2 (germline): SGHDT, YYEEEE. After removal of 4 bases from V and 8 bases from J, the junction contained 16 bases not matched to a gene. The CDR3 spans 17 residues. The CDR3 nucleotides are TGTGCCAGCAGCCCAATGGGGGTAGCGGGAGCCGCGGATGAGCAGTTCTTC. Its translation is CASSPMGVAGAADEQFF.

The chain couples TRBV6-1 to TRBJ1-1, with TRBD1 matching 7 bases. Trimming at V came to 5 bases and at J to 4 bases, leaving 10 bases not matched to a gene. Germline V gene sequence: CDR1 MNHNS, CDR2 SASEGT. CDR3 length: 15 residues. The CDR3 coding sequence is TGTGCCAGCAGTTGGGACAGCGGGAAGGTCACTGAAGCTTTCTTT. Encoded protein: CASSWDSGKVTEAFF.

V and J are TRBV19 and TRBJ2-2; perhaps TRBD1 as D (6 bases). The CDR3 consists of 15 residues. The V and J ends lost 2 bases and 7 bases respectively, with 14 bases between them. Per the germline V gene, CDR1 is LNHDA and CDR2 is SQIVND (reference sequence). For the CDR3, the DNA is TGTGCCAGTAGTATACCTGGCAGGGGTGTCGGGGAGCTGTTTTTT. This encodes CASSIPGRGVGELFF.